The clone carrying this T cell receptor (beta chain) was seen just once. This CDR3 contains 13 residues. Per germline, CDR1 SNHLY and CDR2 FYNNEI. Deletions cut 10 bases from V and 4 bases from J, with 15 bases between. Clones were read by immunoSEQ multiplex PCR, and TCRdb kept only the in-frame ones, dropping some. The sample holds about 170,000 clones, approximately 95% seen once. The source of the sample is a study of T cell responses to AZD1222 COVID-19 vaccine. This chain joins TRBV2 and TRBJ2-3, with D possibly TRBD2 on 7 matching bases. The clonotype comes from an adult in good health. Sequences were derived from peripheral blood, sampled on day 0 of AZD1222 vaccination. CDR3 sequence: CAKGGLRADTQYF. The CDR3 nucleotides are TGTGCCAAGGGGGGACTAAGAGCAGATACGCAGTATTTT. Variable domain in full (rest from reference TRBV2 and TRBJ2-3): EPEVTQTPSHQVTQMGQEVILRCVPISNHLYFYWYRQILGQKVEFLVSFYNNEISEKSEIFDDQFSVERPDGSNFTLKIRSTKLEDSAMYFCAKGGLRADTQYFGPGTRLTVL.